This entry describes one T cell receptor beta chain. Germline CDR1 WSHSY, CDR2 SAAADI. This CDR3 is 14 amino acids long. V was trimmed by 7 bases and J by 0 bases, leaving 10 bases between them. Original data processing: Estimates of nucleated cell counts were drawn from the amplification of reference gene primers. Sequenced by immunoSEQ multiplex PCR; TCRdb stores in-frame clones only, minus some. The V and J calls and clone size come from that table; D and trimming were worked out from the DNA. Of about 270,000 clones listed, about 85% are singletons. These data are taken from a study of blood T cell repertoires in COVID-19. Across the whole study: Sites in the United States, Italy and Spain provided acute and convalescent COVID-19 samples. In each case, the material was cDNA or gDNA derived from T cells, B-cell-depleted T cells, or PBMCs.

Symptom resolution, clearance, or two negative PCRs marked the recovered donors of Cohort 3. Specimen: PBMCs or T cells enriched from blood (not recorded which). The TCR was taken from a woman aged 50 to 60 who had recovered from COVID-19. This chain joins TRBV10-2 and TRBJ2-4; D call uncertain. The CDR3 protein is CASMRVLAKNIQYF. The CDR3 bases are TGCGCCAGCATGAGAGTTCTAGCCAAAAACATTCAGTACTTC.